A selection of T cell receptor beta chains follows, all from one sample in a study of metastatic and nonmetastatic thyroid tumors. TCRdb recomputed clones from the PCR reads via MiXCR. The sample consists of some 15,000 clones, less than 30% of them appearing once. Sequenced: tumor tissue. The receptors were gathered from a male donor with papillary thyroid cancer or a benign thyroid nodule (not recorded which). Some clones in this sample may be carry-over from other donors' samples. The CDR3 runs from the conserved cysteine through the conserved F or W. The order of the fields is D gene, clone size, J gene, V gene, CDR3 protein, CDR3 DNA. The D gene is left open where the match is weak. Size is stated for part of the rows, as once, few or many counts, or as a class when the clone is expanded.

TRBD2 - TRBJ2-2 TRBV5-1 CASSLDGRPDTGELFF TGCGCCAGCAGCTTGGACGGGAGGCCCGACACCGGGGAGCTGTTTTTT
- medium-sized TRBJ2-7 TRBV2 CASRGFYEQYF TGTGCCAGCAGGGGTTTTTACGAGCAGTACTTC
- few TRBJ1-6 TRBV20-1 CSARDRGRDSSPLHF TGCAGTGCTAGAGATAGGGGCAGGGATTCTTCACCCCTCCACTTT
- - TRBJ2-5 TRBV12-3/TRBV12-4 CASSLGRMQETQYF TGTGCCAGCAGCCTAGGACGGATGCAAGAGACCCAGTACTTC
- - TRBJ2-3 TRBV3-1 CASSAPGPGADTQYF TGTGCCAGCAGCGCGCCGGGACCCGGGGCAGATACGCAGTATTTT
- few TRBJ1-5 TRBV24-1 CTTSIVLYQPQHF TGTACCACCAGTATAGTGCTCTATCAGCCCCAGCATTTT
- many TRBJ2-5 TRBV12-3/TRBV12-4 CASSLAGAKQYF TGTGCCAGCAGTTTAGCGGGAGCGAAGCAGTACTTC
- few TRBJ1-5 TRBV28 CASSLDGGDQPQHF TGTGCCAGCAGTTTAGACGGAGGGGATCAGCCCCAGCATTTT
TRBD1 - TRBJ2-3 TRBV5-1 CASCSGQGITDTQYF TGCGCCAGCTGCTCCGGACAGGGGATAACAGATACGCAGTATTTT
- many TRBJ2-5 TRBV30 CAWSVTGTRGETQYF TGTGCCTGGAGTGTTACAGGGACGCGCGGGGAGACCCAGTACTTC
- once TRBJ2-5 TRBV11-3 CASSSGSGERETQYF TGTGCCAGTAGCTCAGGATCGGGTGAGCGGGAGACCCAGTACTTC
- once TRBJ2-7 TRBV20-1 CSARDFSYEQYF TGCAGTGCAAGGGACTTCTCCTACGAGCAGTACTTC
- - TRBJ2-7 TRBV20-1 CSARADYYEQYF TGCAGTGCTAGGGCCGATTACTACGAGCAGTACTTC